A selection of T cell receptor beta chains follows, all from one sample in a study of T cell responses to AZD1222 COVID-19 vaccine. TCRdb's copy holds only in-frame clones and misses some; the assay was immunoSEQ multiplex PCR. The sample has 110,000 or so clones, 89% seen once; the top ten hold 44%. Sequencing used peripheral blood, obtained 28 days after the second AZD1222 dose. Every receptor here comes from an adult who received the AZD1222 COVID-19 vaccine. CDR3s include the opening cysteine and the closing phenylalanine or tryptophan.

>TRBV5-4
CASSLIATGELFF
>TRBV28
CASTGRMYNSPLHF
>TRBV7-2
CATQGALAYNEQFF
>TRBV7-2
CASSLAPTGGSPLHF
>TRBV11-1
CASSLGSGSYNEQFF
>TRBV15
CATSRDRQSHGYTF
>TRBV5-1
CASSLEGLALSYNEQFF
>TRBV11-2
CASSPVQGSAGNTIYF
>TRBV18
CASSPGSTSYEQYF
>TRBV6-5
CASSYGVDNSPLHF
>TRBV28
CASSQGGSNQPQHF
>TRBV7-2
CASSLEVGGYTF
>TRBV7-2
CASSSVGIDTGELFF
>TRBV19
CASSKVTANYGYTF
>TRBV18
CASSWTGTGELFF
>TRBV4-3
CASSQGRLQGATNLGYEQYF
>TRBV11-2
CASSLLGGRSQSYEQYF
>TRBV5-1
CASSSGLALYEQYF
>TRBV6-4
CASSVSGEVANTGELFF
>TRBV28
CASRYGGGGNQPQHF
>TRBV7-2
CASSSRGGSGANVLTF
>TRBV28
CASSSGNEKLFF
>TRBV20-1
CSFSRSYEQYF
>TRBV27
CASSLRAPDSYEQYF